A single sample is the source of the 15 T cell receptor beta chains below, sequenced in a study of molecular identifiers for immune sequencing clone quantification. TCRdb called the PCR reads again in MiXCR, with one record for every CDR3 protein. The sample yields 300,000 to 400,000 distinct CDR3 sequences, 24% seen once. Sequencing used naive CD8+ T cells from blood, with Jurkat cell RNA spiked in. As for subset: FACS-sorted CD8+CD4-CCR7+CD45RA+ naive T cells. Every receptor here comes from a human donor in good health. Some libraries in this study had Jurkat cell RNA spiked in.

On this clonotype itself: This may stem from a read error, because a much larger clone lies one nucleotide away. The V call is TRBV12-3 or TRBV12-4, the J call TRBJ2-3; TRBD2 aligns across 9 bases. The CDR3 is made up of 20 amino acids. Trimming at V came to 5 bases and at J to 2 bases, leaving 20 bases not matched to a gene. The CDR3 region has the DNA TGTGCCAGCAGTGGCATAGAGGGTAGCGGGGGCGCACTTACCACAGATACGCAGTATTTT. Encoded protein: CASSGIEGSGGALTTDTQYF.

This clonotype came up many times. The V and J genes are TRBV9 and TRBJ1-1, with a tentative D call TRBD1 (5 bases). Trimming removed 2 bases from V and 3 bases from J, with 8 bases in between. The CDR3 length is 13 residues. From germline, CDR1 is SGDLS and CDR2 YYNGEE. CDR3 sequence reads: CASSVLGDTEAFF. For the CDR3, the DNA is TGTGCCAGCAGCGTTCTGGGGGACACTGAAGCTTTCTTT.

This clonotype was found a few times. V usage is TRBV7-9 and J usage is TRBJ2-4, with D unclear. The CDR3 has 14 residues. Germline values: CDR1 SEHNR, CDR2 FQNEAQ (reference sequence). Trimming took off 5 bases at V and 8 bases at J, with 16 bases between the two ends. The CDR3 sequence: CASSTPNNWDIQYF. The CDR3, as DNA: TGTGCCAGCAGCACACCAAATAATTGGGACATTCAGTACTTC.

J is TRBJ2-3 and V is TRBV11-2; 7 nucleotides match TRBD2. V dropped 5 bases and J dropped 5; count of bases not matched to a gene: 16. This CDR3 spans 17 amino acids. CDR1 is SGHAT and CDR2 is FQNNGV in the germline V gene. The CDR3 loop is CASSPVGTTSPKDTQYF. In nucleotides, the CDR3 is TGTGCCAGCAGCCCCGTCGGGACTACCAGCCCCAAAGATACGCAGTATTTT.

This clonotype was counted between two and nine times. The chain has TRBV19 and TRBJ2-7; D perhaps matches TRBD2 (5 bases). There are 14 residues in the CDR3. Germline V lookup: CDR1 LNHDA, CDR2 SQIVND (reference sequence). V shed 8 bases and J shed 5 bases, with 19 bases lying between them. CDR3 bases: TGTGCCAGTCGGGATCTGACGCTCGACCACGAGCAGTACTTC. This codes for CASRDLTLDHEQYF.

The CDR3 region has the DNA TGTGCCAGTACCGGGACTAGCGGGAGTATTGCCGGGGAGCTGTTTTTT. Translating it yields CASTGTSGSIAGELFF. The rearrangement links TRBV19 to TRBJ2-2; 14 bases match TRBD2. Unmatched junction bases numbered 7, after V lost 7 bases and J lost 6 bases. This CDR3 is 16 amino acids long. Germline V CDR1 and CDR2: LNHDA, SQIVND (reference sequence).

This rearrangement joins TRBV24-1 to TRBJ1-4; D gene uncertain. Germline loops: CDR1 KGHDR, CDR2 SFDVKD. V shed 4 bases and J shed 13 bases, with 15 bases lying between them. The CDR3 totals 13 residues. CDR3 bases: TGTGCCACCAGTGACAGCACATTAGGAGGACTGTTTTTT. It translates to CATSDSTLGGLFF.

This clonotype showed up just a few times. This chain uses TRBV27 with TRBJ2-3; 8 bases are a match to TRBD2. The CDR3 sequence is 15 residues long. The ends lost 1 base at V and 4 bases at J; junction bases unmatched: 4. Per the germline V gene, CDR1 is MNHEY and CDR2 is SMNVEV (reference sequence). The CDR3 DNA reads as TGTGCCAGCAGTTTATTGGGCGGGGGGTCAGATACGCAGTATTTT. Translation gives CASSLLGGGSDTQYF.

To note about this clonotype: It may be a read error: a sequence one base away is much more abundant. The chain is built from TRBV28 and TRBJ2-7, with D uncertain. The V end lost 6 bases, the J end lost 9 bases, and 12 bases lay between the germline ends. Looked up from germline, CDR1 is MDHEN and CDR2 is SYDVKM. CDR3 length: 11 amino acids. The DNA of the CDR3 is TGTGCCAGCAGCCAGGTGGTCGTGCAGTACTTC. Protein sequence: CASSQVVVQYF.

This clonotype was seen ten or more times. The chain has TRBV7-9 and TRBJ2-3; 8 bases are a match to TRBD2. Trimming took 5 bases from V and 11 from J; bases not matched to a gene: 6. The germline CDR1 and CDR2 sequences are SEHNR and FQNEAQ (reference sequence). The CDR3 spans 12 residues. The CDR3 sequence: CASSPIAGWQYF. As DNA, the CDR3 is TGTGCCAGCAGCCCGATAGCGGGGTGGCAGTATTTT.

About this clonotype itself: This could be a read error, since a much larger clone is one nucleotide away. The chain joins TRBV15 to TRBJ2-3; D perhaps matches TRBD2 (5 bases). V gave up 5 bases and J gave up 3 bases, with 21 bases separating them. Germline loops: CDR1 LNHNV, CDR2 YYDKDF (reference sequence). This CDR3 is built from 17 residues. Written as DNA, the CDR3 is TGTGCCACCAGCGCCTGTGCATCTAGCATGGGGACAGATACGCAGTATTTT. This translates into CATSACASSMGTDTQYF.

At least ten counts were recorded for this clonotype. The chain is built from TRBV27 and TRBJ2-3; D is unresolved. Trimming removed 3 bases at V and 3 bases at J, with 7 bases between. The germline V gene encodes CDR1 MNHEY and CDR2 SMNVEV (reference sequence). There are 13 residues in the CDR3. The CDR3: CASSFFLTDTQYF. As DNA, the CDR3 is TGTGCCAGCAGTTTCTTTTTGACAGATACGCAGTATTTT.

The chain uses TRBV4-3 and TRBJ2-3; D call uncertain. The CDR3 runs 15 residues. Germline V gene sequence: CDR1 LGHNA, CDR2 YSLEER. V lost 2 bases and J 0 bases, leaving 9 bases between the germline ends. CDR3 loop: CASSQWLKSTDTQYF. The CDR3 DNA follows: TGCGCCAGCAGCCAATGGCTTAAAAGCACAGATACGCAGTATTTT.

This clonotype occurred many times. The chain carries TRBV20-1 and TRBJ2-7, with TRBD1 matching 10 bases. The CDR3 loop spans 14 amino acids. J was trimmed by 2 bases and V by 3 bases; bases with no gene match: 4. Germline V gene lookup returns CDR1 DFQATT and CDR2 SNEGSKA (reference sequence). The CDR3: CSASDGTGAYEQYF. CDR3 bases: TGCAGTGCTAGTGACGGGACAGGGGCCTACGAGCAGTACTTC.

This clonotype was picked up many times. The chain uses TRBV7-9 and TRBJ2-7, with D unclear. This CDR3 has 13 amino acids. The V gene's germline CDR1 is SEHNR and CDR2 FQNEAQ (reference sequence). Trimming left V 5 bases short and J 5 bases short, with 13 bases between. The CDR3 loop is CASSPLAAHEQYF. Here the CDR3 DNA reads TGTGCCAGCAGCCCGCTGGCTGCGCACGAGCAGTACTTC.